The 6 T cell receptor beta chains below were found in one sample sequenced in a study of follicular helper T cells after annual influenza vaccination. Described time point: 2014-2015 season, pre-vaccination. Libraries were prepared by immunoSEQ multiplex PCR; TCRdb keeps only in-frame clonotypes and omits some of them. This sample carries roughly 10,000 clones, approximately 80% of them seen once, and the ten largest clones take around 3.1%. The sequencing used CXCR5+ CD38- circulating T follicular helper cells from blood, collected on the day of influenza vaccination. Subset: circulating Tfh, non-naive CD4+CXCR5+PD-1+ (ICOS+CD38+ or ICOS-CD38-). These receptors all stem from an adult who received the influenza vaccine.

V is TRBV28 and J is TRBJ2-4; D gene ambiguous. Germline-derived CDR1 and CDR2 are MDHEN and SYDVKM. V shed 2 bases and J shed 0 bases, with 5 bases lying between them. The CDR3 loop spans 14 amino acids. The DNA for the CDR3 is TGTGCCAGCAGTTTACTGATAGCCAAAAACATTCAGTACTTC. It translates to CASSLLIAKNIQYF.

The chain employs TRBV5-4 and TRBJ1-3, with D perhaps TRBD1 (6 bases). CDR1 is SGHNT, CDR2 YYREEE, per germline (reference sequence). CDR3 length equals 16 residues. V lost 4 bases to trimming and J lost 0 bases, with 14 bases between them. The CDR3 spells CASSGGAGSSGNTIYF. For the CDR3, the DNA is TGTGCCAGCAGCGGGGGGGCAGGGAGCTCTGGAAACACCATATATTTT. The whole variable domain, filled in from reference TRBV5-4 and TRBJ1-3, reads ETGVTQSPTHLIKTRGQQVTLRCSSQSGHNTVSWYQQALGQGPQFIFQYYREEENGRGNFPPRFSGLQFPNYSSELNVNALELDDSALYLCASSGGAGSSGNTIYFGEGSWLTVV.

This clone was recorded once. The chain joins TRBV10-1 to TRBJ1-2, with D possibly TRBD1 on 5 matching bases. CDR1 WNHNN and CDR2 SYGVQD come from the germline V gene (reference sequence). The CDR3 runs 16 residues. V gave up 2 bases and J gave up 5 bases, with 18 bases separating them. The CDR3 loop reads CASSEGGANPLYGYTF. The CDR3 region has the DNA TGCGCCAGCAGTGAGGGCGGGGCCAATCCCCTTTATGGCTACACCTTC.

V is TRBV30 and J is TRBJ1-3; TRBD1 matches at 12 bases. The CDR3 spans 19 residues. Trimming at V came to 1 base and at J to 5 bases, leaving 15 bases not matched to a gene. Germline assignment: CDR1 GTSNPN and CDR2 SVGIG (reference sequence). The CDR3 sequence: CAWSEASGQGAMGRNTIYF. The CDR3 DNA reads TGTGCCTGGAGTGAGGCATCGGGACAGGGGGCTATGGGGAGAAACACCATATATTTT.

The genes are TRBV29-1 and TRBJ2-3; D not resolved. Trimming stripped 4 bases from V and 0 bases from J, with 8 bases between. CDR3 size: 13 residues. Germline V gene sequence: CDR1 SQVTM, CDR2 ANQGSEA. CDR3 residues: CSVVMVSTDTQYF. The CDR3 region has the DNA TGCAGCGTTGTAATGGTGAGCACAGATACGCAGTATTTT.

The CDR3 loop reads CASSQEAAGQGSGYTF. For the CDR3, the DNA is TGCGCCAGCAGCCAAGAGGCCGCGGGACAGGGCTCTGGCTACACCTTC. The rearrangement joins TRBV4-3 to TRBJ1-2; TRBD1 aligns across 9 bases. Germline V gene lookup returns CDR1 LGHNA and CDR2 YSLEER. The ends lost 0 bases at V and 7 bases at J; junction bases unmatched: 9. The CDR3 covers 16 residues.